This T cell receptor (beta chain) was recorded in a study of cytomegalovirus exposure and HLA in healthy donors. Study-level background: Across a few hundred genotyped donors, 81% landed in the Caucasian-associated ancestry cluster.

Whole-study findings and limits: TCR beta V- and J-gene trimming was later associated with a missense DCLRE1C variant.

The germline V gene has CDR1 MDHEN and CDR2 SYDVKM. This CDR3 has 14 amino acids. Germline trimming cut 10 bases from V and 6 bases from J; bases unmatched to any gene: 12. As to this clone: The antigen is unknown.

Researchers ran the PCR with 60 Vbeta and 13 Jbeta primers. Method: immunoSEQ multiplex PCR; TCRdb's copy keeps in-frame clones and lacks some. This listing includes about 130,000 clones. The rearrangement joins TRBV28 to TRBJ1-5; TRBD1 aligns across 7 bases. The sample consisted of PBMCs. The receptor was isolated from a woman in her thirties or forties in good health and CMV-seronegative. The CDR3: CATWEQGVGQPQHF. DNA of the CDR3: TGTGCCACGTGGGAGCAGGGGGTAGGTCAGCCCCAGCATTTT.